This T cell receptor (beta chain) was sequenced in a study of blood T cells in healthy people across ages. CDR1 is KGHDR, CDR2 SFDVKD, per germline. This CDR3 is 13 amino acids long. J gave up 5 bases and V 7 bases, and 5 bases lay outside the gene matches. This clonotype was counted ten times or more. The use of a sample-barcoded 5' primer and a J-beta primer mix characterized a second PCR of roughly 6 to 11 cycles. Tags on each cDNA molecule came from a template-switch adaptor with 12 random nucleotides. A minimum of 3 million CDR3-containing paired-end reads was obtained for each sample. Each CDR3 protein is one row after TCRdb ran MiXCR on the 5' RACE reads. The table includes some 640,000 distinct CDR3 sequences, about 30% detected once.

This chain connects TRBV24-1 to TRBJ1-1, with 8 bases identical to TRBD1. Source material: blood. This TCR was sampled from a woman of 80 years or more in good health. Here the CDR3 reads CATRLTGETEAFF. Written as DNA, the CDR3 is TGTGCCACCAGGTTGACAGGGGAAACTGAAGCTTTCTTT.